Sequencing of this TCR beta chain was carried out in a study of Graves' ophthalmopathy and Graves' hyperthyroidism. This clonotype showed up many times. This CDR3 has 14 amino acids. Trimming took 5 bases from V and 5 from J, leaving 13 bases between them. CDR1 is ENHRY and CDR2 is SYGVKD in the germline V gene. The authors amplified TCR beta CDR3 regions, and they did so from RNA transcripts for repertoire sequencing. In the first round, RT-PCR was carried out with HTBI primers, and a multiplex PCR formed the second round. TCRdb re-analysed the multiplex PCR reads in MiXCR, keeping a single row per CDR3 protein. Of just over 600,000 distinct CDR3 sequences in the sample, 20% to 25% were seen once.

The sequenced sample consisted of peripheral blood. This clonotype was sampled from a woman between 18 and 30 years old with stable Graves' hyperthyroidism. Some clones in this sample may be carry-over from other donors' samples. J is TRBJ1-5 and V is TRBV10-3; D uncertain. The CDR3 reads CAISNAGFDQPQHF. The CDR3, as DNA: TGTGCCATCAGTAACGCCGGGTTCGATCAGCCCCAGCATTTT.